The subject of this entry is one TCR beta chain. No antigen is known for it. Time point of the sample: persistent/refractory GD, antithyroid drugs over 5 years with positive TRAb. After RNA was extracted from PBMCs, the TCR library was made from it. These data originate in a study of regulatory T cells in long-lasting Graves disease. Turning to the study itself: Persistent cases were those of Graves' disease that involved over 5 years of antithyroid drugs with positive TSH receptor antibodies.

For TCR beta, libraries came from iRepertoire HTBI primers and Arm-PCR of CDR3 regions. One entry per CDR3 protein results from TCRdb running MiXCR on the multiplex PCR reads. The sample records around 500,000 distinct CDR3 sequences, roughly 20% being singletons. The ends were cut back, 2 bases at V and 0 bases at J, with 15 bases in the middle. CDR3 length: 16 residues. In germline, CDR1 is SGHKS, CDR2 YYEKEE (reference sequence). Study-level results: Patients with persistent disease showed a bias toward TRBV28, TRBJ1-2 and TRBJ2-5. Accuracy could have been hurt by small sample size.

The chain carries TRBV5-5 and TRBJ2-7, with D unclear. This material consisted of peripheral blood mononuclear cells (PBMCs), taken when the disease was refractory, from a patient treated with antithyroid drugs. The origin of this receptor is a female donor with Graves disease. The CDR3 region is CASSLEYDLNSYEQYF. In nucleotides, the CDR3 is TGTGCCAGCAGCTTAGAATACGACCTAAACTCCTACGAGCAGTACTTC.